This T cell receptor beta chain was obtained from a study of PD-1 blockade in classical Hodgkin lymphoma. The CDR3 contains 13 residues. Germline V CDR1 and CDR2: SQVTM, ANQGSEA. Trimming removed 7 bases from V and 0 bases from J, with 12 bases in between. Study-wide findings and caveats: Exclusion covered patients beginning nivolumab under 1 year post-ASCT. Relapsed/refractory patients reportedly had lower baseline diversity than newly diagnosed patients.

Described time point: cycle 4 day 1 (C4D1), after 5 to 7 weeks of nivolumab. Each of the patients experienced relapse following autologous stem cell transplantation, and their brentuximab vedotin exposure differed. Classification of best responses gave complete response, partial response or progressive disease. Produced via immunoSEQ multiplex PCR; TCRdb's table is partial and in-frame only. This sample has about 9,700 clones, with nearly 85% found just once. On this clone itself: The target antigen is unknown.

Material: peripheral blood mononuclear cells (PBMCs), obtained before the fourth cycle of nivolumab. This TCR derives from a human donor with classical Hodgkin lymphoma. The chain links TRBV29-1 to TRBJ1-1; D not certain. The CDR3 DNA reads TGCAGCGCCGCCAAGGACTTGAACACTGAAGCTTTCTTT. Translation gives CSAAKDLNTEAFF.